The 13 T cell receptor beta chains listed next were all sequenced from one sample in a study of T cell changes during pregnancy in multiple sclerosis. The table came from immunoSEQ multiplex PCR; TCRdb's copy has only in-frame clones and leaves some out. The data hold about 59,000 clones, with about nine tenths observed a single time. This specimen was peripheral blood, taken in the third trimester of pregnancy. These receptors originate from a female donor in good health, enrolled as a control in a pregnancy study.

V is TRBV7-9 and J is TRBJ2-3; 10 nucleotides align to TRBD1. After removal of 4 bases from V and 5 bases from J, the junction contained 9 bases not matched to a gene. CDR1 is SEHNR, CDR2 FQNEAQ, per germline (reference sequence). This CDR3 is built from 16 residues. The CDR3 here is CASSSSRQGAKDTQYF. The CDR3 nucleotides are TGTGCCAGCAGCTCCTCTCGACAGGGGGCTAAAGATACGCAGTATTTT.

The chain is built from TRBV5-6 and TRBJ1-5; D is undetermined. The CDR3 is made up of 17 amino acids. The germline V and J ends were trimmed by 4 bases and 5 bases, with 22 bases remaining between them. Germline V gene data show CDR1 as SGHDT and CDR2 as YYEEEE. The CDR3 loop reads CASSARETQRFDQPQHF. The CDR3 DNA follows: TGTGCCAGCAGCGCCCGGGAAACCCAAAGATTCGATCAGCCCCAGCATTTT. The full variable domain, completed using reference TRBV5-6 and TRBJ1-5, is DAGVTQSPTHLIKTRGQQVTLRCSPKSGHDTVSWYQQALGQGPQFIFQYYEEEERQRGNFPDRFSGHQFPNYSSELNVNALLLGDSALYLCASSARETQRFDQPQHFGDGTRLSIL.

J is TRBJ2-1 and V is TRBV5-4; D is undetermined. Trimming shortened V by 4 bases and J by 1 base, and 12 bases separated the two germline ends. CDR1 is SGHNT, CDR2 YYREEE, per germline (reference sequence). This CDR3 region has 15 residues. The CDR3 nucleotides are TGTGCCAGCAGCCAACAAAAGACTTCCTACAATGAGCAGTTCTTC. The encoded protein is CASSQQKTSYNEQFF.

CDR3 sequence reads: CSARTGMNTEAFF. The DNA of the CDR3 is TGCAGCGCCCGGACAGGTATGAACACTGAAGCTTTCTTT. This sequence joins TRBV29-1 and TRBJ1-1; TRBD1 agrees at 7 bases. Germline CDR1 is SQVTM and CDR2 is ANQGSEA. The CDR3 sequence is 13 residues long. V lost 7 bases to trimming and J lost 0 bases; unmatched junction nucleotides: 5.

The chain carries TRBV30 and TRBJ2-5; a weak D match, TRBD2 (7 bases). V dropped 0 bases and J dropped 5 bases, with 16 bases sitting between them. The CDR3 has 15 amino acids. Per the germline V gene, CDR1 is GTSNPN and CDR2 is SVGIG (reference sequence). CDR3: CAWSVDARGGETQYF. The CDR3 coding sequence is TGTGCCTGGAGTGTTGACGCCAGGGGAGGGGAGACCCAGTACTTC. The full variable domain, rest sourced from reference TRBV30 and TRBJ2-5, is SQTIHQWPATLVQPVGSPLSLECTVEGTSNPNLYWYRQAAGRGLQLLFYSVGIGQISSEVPQNLSASRPQDRQFILSSKKLLLSDSGFYLCAWSVDARGGETQYFGPGTRLLVL.

This clone occurred a few times. The chain uses TRBV7-7 and TRBJ2-5, with 8 bases lining up with TRBD1. J lost 2 bases, V lost 3 bases, and 14 bases had no gene match. Germline CDR1 SSHAT, CDR2 FNYEAQ (reference sequence). The CDR3 runs to 18 residues. CDR3: CASSFGQGAQQRQETQYF. The CDR3 DNA reads TGTGCCAGCAGCTTCGGGCAGGGGGCACAACAAAGACAAGAGACCCAGTACTTC. The whole variable domain, remainder taken from reference TRBV7-7 and TRBJ2-5, is GAGVSQSPRYKVTKRGQDVTLRCDPISSHATLYWYQQALGQGPEFLTYFNYEAQPDKSGLPSDRFSAERPEGSISTLTIQRTEQRDSAMYRCASSFGQGAQQRQETQYFGPGTRLLVL.

The V call is TRBV11-2, the J call TRBJ1-3, with TRBD1 matching over 7 bases. The CDR3 is made up of 14 amino acids. J lost 3 bases, V lost 5 bases, and 4 bases had no gene match. The germline V gene encodes CDR1 SGHAT and CDR2 FQNNGV. In nucleotides, the CDR3 is TGTGCCAGCAGCCCGGGGGACAGTGGAAACACCATATATTTT. Amino acid sequence: CASSPGDSGNTIYF.

V and J are TRBV5-8 and TRBJ1-3; possible D gene TRBD1, 6 bases. Trimming removed 4 bases at V and 0 bases at J, with 14 bases between. The CDR3 totals 16 residues. Germline CDR1 is SGHTS and CDR2 is YDEGEE. The chain's CDR3 is CASSVGDISSGNTIYF. CDR3 bases: TGTGCCAGCAGCGTAGGGGACATCAGCTCTGGAAACACCATATATTTT.

CDR3 loop: CASSLYRGNSPLHF. CDR3 nucleotide sequence: TGTGCCAGCAGCTTATACAGGGGGAATTCACCCCTCCACTTT. V gene TRBV5-6 combines with J gene TRBJ1-6; TRBD1 aligns across 8 bases. Germline V CDR1 and CDR2: SGHDT, YYEEEE. V shed 2 bases and J 7 bases; nucleotides not matched to a gene: 2. The length of the CDR3 is 14 residues.

The V gene is TRBV14, the J gene TRBJ2-1, with TRBD2 matching 7 bases. This CDR3 has 13 amino acids. V lost 4 bases and J lost 10; bases outside the gene matches: 7. Per germline, CDR1 SGHDN and CDR2 FVKESK. This CDR3 reads CASSRHEGGEQFF. The CDR3 region has the DNA TGTGCCAGCAGCCGGCATGAGGGAGGGGAGCAGTTCTTC.

The V gene is TRBV7-9, the J gene TRBJ2-3; TRBD2 is a possible D gene (6 bases). This CDR3 contains 15 residues. Germline values: CDR1 SEHNR, CDR2 FQNEAQ (reference sequence). The V gene lost 5 bases and the J gene lost 1 base, with 13 bases spanning the gap. CDR3 loop: CASSPRDSGTDTQYF. In DNA form, the CDR3 reads TGTGCCAGCAGCCCCCGGGACTCCGGCACAGATACGCAGTATTTT.

This chain uses TRBV11-2 with TRBJ1-6, with 8 bases that match TRBD1. The germline gives CDR1 SGHAT, CDR2 FQNNGV. V dropped 2 bases and J dropped 4; count of bases not matched to a gene: 7. There are 17 residues in the CDR3. The CDR3 DNA sequence: TGTGCCAGCAGCTTACGGGGACAGGACCTTTATAATTCACCCCTCCACTTT. This encodes CASSLRGQDLYNSPLHF.

The sample holds a few counts of this clone. No conserved phenylalanine or tryptophan is present at the end of the CDR3, so a read error is the likely explanation. The limits of the CDR3 on the DNA are not certain, so only TCRdb's listed CDR3 is given. V is TRBV2 and J is TRBJ2-3; no DNA check was done on the table's D call, TRBD1. In germline, CDR1 is SNHLY, CDR2 FYNNEI. The CDR3 sequence runs 12 residues, both termini included. CDR3: CASSERTQIRIP.